Presented here are 29 T cell receptor beta chains from one specimen sequenced in a study of T-cell memory formation after mild COVID-19. Using its own MiXCR run on the 5' RACE reads, TCRdb lists one record per CDR3 protein. In the table there are almost 550,000 distinct CDR3 sequences, around 21% of which are singletons. Sequenced material: PBMCs or a T cell subset sorted from them (not recorded which). The receptors were gathered from an adult woman who had mild COVID-19 (a few samples of this study predate the infection). Cell type and time point are not known.

This clonotype was counted a few times. This sequence joins TRBV12-3 or TRBV12-4 and TRBJ1-1; tentatively, D is TRBD1 (6 bases). The CDR3 consists of 14 residues. The V end lost 5 bases, the J end lost 5 bases, and 15 bases lay between the germline ends. CDR3 sequence (DNA): TGTGCCAGCAGTCTCAGGGGAGTGGAGACTGAAGCTTTCTTT. Translating gives CASSLRGVETEAFF.

In its sample, this clonotype was seen a few times. The chain recombines TRBV7-7 with TRBJ2-5; 10 bases line up with TRBD1. Germline loops: CDR1 SSHAT, CDR2 FNYEAQ (reference sequence). Trimming cost V 5 bases and J 5 bases; bases outside gene matches: 11. CDR3 length equals 16 residues. The CDR3 loop reads CASSPPSGQGKETQYF. The CDR3 bases are TGTGCCAGCAGCCCCCCTTCGGGACAGGGGAAGGAGACCCAGTACTTC.

In this sample, this clonotype turned up a few times. This chain connects TRBV20-1 to TRBJ2-1, with 8 bases lining up with TRBD2. From germline, CDR1 is DFQATT and CDR2 SNEGSKA (reference sequence). CDR3 size: 15 residues. J gave up 5 bases and V 5 bases, and 11 bases lay outside the gene matches. For the CDR3, the DNA is TGCAGTGCTCACCCCTCGGATAGCGGGAACAATGAGCAGTTCTTC. Translation: CSAHPSDSGNNEQFF.

V and J are TRBV3-1 and TRBJ2-2; D perhaps matches TRBD2 (5 bases). The V end lost 1 base, the J end lost 6 bases, and 15 bases lay between the germline ends. Looked up from germline, CDR1 is LGHDT and CDR2 is YNNKEL (reference sequence). There are 16 residues in the CDR3. CDR3 protein: CASSQVGEGIAGELFF. The CDR3 DNA sequence: TGTGCCAGCAGCCAAGTCGGAGAGGGAATAGCCGGGGAGCTGTTTTTT.

The chain employs TRBV6-1 and TRBJ2-1; maybe TRBD2 (5 bases). Germline loops: CDR1 MNHNS, CDR2 SASEGT. Trimming left V 0 bases short and J 8 bases short, with 5 bases between. This CDR3 region has 12 residues. Here the CDR3 reads CASSEASDEQFF. For the CDR3, the DNA is TGTGCCAGCAGTGAAGCTAGCGATGAGCAGTTCTTC.

This rearrangement joins TRBV5-1 to TRBJ1-1; D is uncertain. This CDR3 region has 15 residues. In germline, CDR1 is SGHRS, CDR2 YFSETQ. The ends were cut back, 0 bases at V and 1 base at J, with 10 bases in the middle. For the CDR3, the DNA is TGCGCCAGCAGCTTGGTGACGGTGGCGAACACTGAAGCTTTCTTT. It is translated as CASSLVTVANTEAFF.

J is TRBJ1-1 and V is TRBV18, with 9 nucleotides matching TRBD1. V lost 4 bases, J lost 7 bases, and 10 bases stayed unmatched. This CDR3 has 15 residues. The germline CDR1 and CDR2 sequences are KGHSH and LQKENI. CDR3 nucleotide sequence: TGTGCCAGCTCACTCCCGAAGACAGGGGGGGTTGAAGCTTTCTTT. Its protein is CASSLPKTGGVEAFF. Complete variable domain (other parts from reference TRBV18 and TRBJ1-1): NAGVMQNPRHLVRRRGQEARLRCSPMKGHSHVYWYRQLPEEGLKFMVYLQKENIIDESGMPKERFSAEFPKEGPSILRIQQVVRGDSAAYFCASSLPKTGGVEAFFGQGTRLTVV.

The chain joins TRBV24-1 to TRBJ2-3; TRBD1 might be the D (5 bases). The CDR3 is 13 amino acids. Germline values: CDR1 KGHDR, CDR2 SFDVKD. V dropped 9 bases and J dropped 4 bases, with 13 bases sitting between them. CDR3 DNA sequence: TGTGCCACCGGTGGGGCCTTTGCAGATACGCAGTATTTT. Amino acids: CATGGAFADTQYF.

There are a few counts of this clonotype. The chain joins TRBV6-1 to TRBJ2-7, with D unresolved. The V end was cut by 6 bases, the J end by 8 bases, with 14 bases between. This CDR3 spans 12 amino acids. Germline V gene data show CDR1 as MNHNS and CDR2 as SASEGT. DNA for the CDR3: TGTGCCAGCAGCCTCGGACCCGAGAAGCAGTACTTC. Its protein is CASSLGPEKQYF.

There are a few counts of this clonotype. The chain employs TRBV10-3 and TRBJ1-2; 8 bases map to TRBD1. The V gene's germline CDR1 is ENHRY and CDR2 SYGVKD. The V and J ends lost 7 bases and 3 bases, in that order; junction bases with no gene match: 4. This CDR3 is built from 13 residues. CDR3 coding DNA: TGTGCCATCACCGGACAGGGCCACTATGGCTACACCTTC. Its translation: CAITGQGHYGYTF.

This clonotype showed up many times. The rearrangement joins TRBV29-1 to TRBJ2-1; TRBD2 is a possible D gene (6 bases). Trimming removed 6 bases at V and 0 bases at J, with 18 bases between. Germline assignment: CDR1 SQVTM and CDR2 ANQGSEA. This CDR3 has 16 amino acids. CDR3 DNA sequence: TGCAGCGTGCGAGGTAGCGGAACCCTCTCCTACAATGAGCAGTTCTTC. Translating it yields CSVRGSGTLSYNEQFF.

A few counts support this clonotype. The J gene is TRBJ1-5, the V gene TRBV27; D call uncertain. CDR1 and CDR2 from the germline V gene are MNHEY and SMNVEV (reference sequence). CDR3 size: 15 residues. The V end was cut by 6 bases, the J end by 0 bases, with 12 bases between. CDR3 coding DNA: TGTGCCAGCAGGGCGATGGCTGGTAGCAATCAGCCCCAGCATTTT. It specifies CASRAMAGSNQPQHF.

This clonotype was detected only a few times. The chain recombines TRBV4-1 with TRBJ1-2; 10 bases line up with TRBD1. The CDR3 has 18 residues. Trimming took 0 bases from V and 1 from J; bases not matched to a gene: 8. Germline values: CDR1 MGHRA, CDR2 YSYEKL. The CDR3 protein is CASSQDSTGGWSNYGYTF. The CDR3 DNA reads as TGCGCCAGCAGCCAAGACTCGACAGGGGGCTGGAGTAACTATGGCTACACCTTC.

This clonotype was detected only a few times. The chain is built from TRBV7-8 and TRBJ2-5, with 12 bases that match TRBD2. CDR3 length: 18 residues. The germline CDR1 and CDR2 sequences are SGHVS and FQNEAQ. V was pared by 0 bases and J by 1 base, with 6 bases of the junction left unmatched. CDR3 region: CASSLAQLAGGLQETQYF. Here the CDR3 DNA reads TGTGCCAGCAGCTTAGCGCAACTAGCGGGAGGTCTCCAAGAGACCCAGTACTTC.

The chain joins TRBV7-9 to TRBJ1-1, with no clear D. The germline gives CDR1 SEHNR, CDR2 FQNEAQ (reference sequence). The CDR3 consists of 15 residues. The V end lost 4 bases, the J end lost 6 bases, and 18 bases lay between the germline ends. CDR3 coding DNA: TGTGCCAGCAGCTCTAAGGTCAACCAACAGTCTGAAGCTTTCTTT. It translates to CASSSKVNQQSEAFF. Full variable domain (outside the CDR3, taken from reference TRBV7-9 and TRBJ1-1): DTGVSQNPRHKITKRGQNVTFRCDPISEHNRLYWYRQTLGQGPEFLTYFQNEAQLEKSRLLSDRFSAERPKGSFSTLEIQRTEQGDSAMYLCASSSKVNQQSEAFFGQGTRLTVV.

This chain uses TRBV24-1 with TRBJ2-3, with D tentatively TRBD2 (6 bases). Trimming took off 4 bases at V and 2 bases at J, with 12 bases between the two ends. The CDR3 spans 15 residues. In germline, CDR1 is KGHDR, CDR2 SFDVKD. This CDR3 reads CATSEPGASTDTQYF. The CDR3 DNA follows: TGTGCCACCAGTGAGCCGGGAGCCTCCACAGATACGCAGTATTTT.

This chain links TRBV27 with TRBJ2-5; 7 bases are shared with TRBD2. CDR1 and CDR2 from the germline V gene are MNHEY and SMNVEV (reference sequence). The CDR3 consists of 14 residues. V trimming: 5 bases; J trimming: 1 base; junction bases outside the gene matches: 4. The CDR3 DNA sequence: TGTGCCAGCAGTCTGGGGACTACCCAAGAGACCCAGTACTTC. As protein: CASSLGTTQETQYF.

The V and J genes are TRBV12-3 or TRBV12-4 and TRBJ1-5, with a tentative D call TRBD1 (5 bases). The CDR3 has 13 amino acids. Trimming shortened V by 3 bases and J by 5 bases, and 8 bases separated the two germline ends. CDR3 residues: CASSFGGYQPQHF. The CDR3, as DNA: TGTGCCAGCAGTTTTGGGGGTTATCAGCCCCAGCATTTT.

This clonotype was seen many times. The V gene is TRBV6-5, the J gene TRBJ2-3, with TRBD2 identical over 13 bases. V shed 6 bases, J shed 0 bases, and the junction held 3 bases outside the gene matches. This CDR3 is built from 16 residues. Germline lookup yields CDR1 MNHEY and CDR2 SVGAGI. The CDR3 DNA follows: TGTGCCAGCAGCCCGGGACTAGCGGGGAGCACAGATACGCAGTATTTT. Its protein product is CASSPGLAGSTDTQYF.

This clonotype turned up a few times. V is TRBV6-1 and J is TRBJ1-4; D unclear. Trimming pared 6 bases from V and 7 bases from J, leaving 21 bases between. Germline V gene data show CDR1 as MNHNS and CDR2 as SASEGT. The CDR3 runs 16 residues. The CDR3, as DNA: TGTGCCAGCAGCCTCATGGGTCCAGTCTTGGGTGAAAAACTGTTTTTT. Residues: CASSLMGPVLGEKLFF.

The chain recombines TRBV7-9 with TRBJ2-5, with D tentatively TRBD2 (5 bases). The CDR3 is 15 residues long. The V end was cut by 6 bases, the J end by 3 bases, with 17 bases between. Germline-derived CDR1 and CDR2 are SEHNR and FQNEAQ (reference sequence). CDR3 amino acids: CASRMPTFGEETQYF. Here the CDR3 DNA reads TGTGCCAGCAGGATGCCTACGTTCGGGGAAGAGACCCAGTACTTC.

There are a few counts of this clonotype. The genes are TRBV20-1 and TRBJ2-3, with 9 bases fitting TRBD2. The germline V gene has CDR1 DFQATT and CDR2 SNEGSKA (reference sequence). V was pared by 2 bases and J by 0 bases, with 6 bases of the junction left unmatched. The CDR3 spans 16 residues. DNA of the CDR3: TGCAGTGCTAGACCCCTAGCGGGGTTTAGCACAGATACGCAGTATTTT. Its protein is CSARPLAGFSTDTQYF.

The CDR3 nucleotides read TGTGCCAGCAGCGGGACTAGCGAGTTTCTTGATGAGCAGTTCTTC. This translates into CASSGTSEFLDEQFF. The chain employs TRBV3-1 and TRBJ2-1; 10 bases are a match to TRBD2. In germline, CDR1 is LGHDT, CDR2 YNNKEL (reference sequence). This CDR3 contains 15 residues. The trim removed 5 bases at V and 8 bases at J, leaving 9 bases unmatched.

There are a few counts of this clonotype. The CDR3 sequence is CSVGSGIYEQFF. Written as DNA, the CDR3 is TGCAGCGTTGGTAGCGGGATCTATGAGCAGTTCTTC. This rearrangement joins TRBV29-1 to TRBJ2-1; TRBD2 agrees at 8 bases. The CDR3 contains 12 residues. Germline CDR1 SQVTM, CDR2 ANQGSEA. V was clipped by 4 bases and J by 8 bases; unmatched bases: 4.

The V gene is TRBV6-1, the J gene TRBJ2-7; 8 positions agree with TRBD1. Trimming removed 0 bases from V and 0 bases from J; junction bases left unmatched: 4. Germline CDR1 reads MNHNS; CDR2 reads SASEGT. CDR3 size: 16 residues. The CDR3 bases are TGTGCCAGCAGTGAAGCGGCGGGACAGGCCTCCTACGAGCAGTACTTC. Protein: CASSEAAGQASYEQYF.

A few counts support this clonotype. J is TRBJ2-1 and V is TRBV6-1; 10 bases map to TRBD2. The junction had 9 bases not matched to a gene; V was cut back by 4 bases and J by 0 bases. The CDR3 runs 18 residues. From germline, CDR1 is MNHNS and CDR2 SASEGT. Written as DNA, the CDR3 is TGTGCCAGCAGTGTCCCTAGCGGGGGCCTAAGCTCCTACAATGAGCAGTTCTTC. Translating it yields CASSVPSGGLSSYNEQFF.

This clonotype occurred a few times. The CDR3 DNA sequence: TGTGCCAGCAGCGAATGGGAAGTTACGGGAGAGACCCAGTACTTC. This translates into CASSEWEVTGETQYF. The chain is built from TRBV7-9 and TRBJ2-5; no definite D call. The CDR3 extends over 15 amino acids. Looked up from germline, CDR1 is SEHNR and CDR2 is FQNEAQ (reference sequence). V was clipped by 5 bases and J by 4 bases, with 17 bases between them. The full variable domain, rest sourced from reference TRBV7-9 and TRBJ2-5, is DTGVSQNPRHKITKRGQNVTFRCDPISEHNRLYWYRQTLGQGPEFLTYFQNEAQLEKSRLLSDRFSAERPKGSFSTLEIQRTEQGDSAMYLCASSEWEVTGETQYFGPGTRLLVL.

The chain combines TRBV5-6 with TRBJ2-7, with 7 nucleotides matching TRBD1. The ends lost 3 bases at V and 1 base at J; junction bases unmatched: 7. The CDR3 is made up of 15 amino acids. CDR1 is SGHDT, CDR2 YYEEEE, per germline. CDR3 bases: TGTGCCAGCAGCTCCCGACAGGGCTGGTCCTACGAGCAGTACTTC. This translates into CASSSRQGWSYEQYF.

This clonotype came up many times. The chain uses TRBV20-1 and TRBJ1-4; D ambiguous. The CDR3 sequence is 11 residues long. V was cut by 7 bases and J by 11 bases, with 14 bases left in between. Germline-derived CDR1 and CDR2 are DFQATT and SNEGSKA (reference sequence). The CDR3 nucleotides are TGCAGTGTCATAGACGGGCGTAAACTGTTTTTT. Amino acids: CSVIDGRKLFF.